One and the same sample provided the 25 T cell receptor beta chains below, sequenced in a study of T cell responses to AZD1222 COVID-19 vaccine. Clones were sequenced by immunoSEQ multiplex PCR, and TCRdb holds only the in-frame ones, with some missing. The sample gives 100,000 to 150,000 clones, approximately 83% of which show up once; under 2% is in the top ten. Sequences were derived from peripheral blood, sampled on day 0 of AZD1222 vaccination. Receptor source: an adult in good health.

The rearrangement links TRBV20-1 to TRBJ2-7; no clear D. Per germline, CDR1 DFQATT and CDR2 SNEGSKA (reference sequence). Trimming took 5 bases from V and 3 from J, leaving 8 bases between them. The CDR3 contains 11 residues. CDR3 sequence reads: CSASPVYEQYF. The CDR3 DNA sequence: TGCAGTGCTTCTCCGGTCTACGAGCAGTACTTC.

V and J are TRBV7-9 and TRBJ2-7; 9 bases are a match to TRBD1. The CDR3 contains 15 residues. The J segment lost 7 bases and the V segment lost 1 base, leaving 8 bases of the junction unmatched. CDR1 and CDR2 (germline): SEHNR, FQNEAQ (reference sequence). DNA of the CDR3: TGTGCCAGCAGCTTAGGGGACAGGGATTTAAGTGAGCAGTACTTC. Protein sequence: CASSLGDRDLSEQYF.

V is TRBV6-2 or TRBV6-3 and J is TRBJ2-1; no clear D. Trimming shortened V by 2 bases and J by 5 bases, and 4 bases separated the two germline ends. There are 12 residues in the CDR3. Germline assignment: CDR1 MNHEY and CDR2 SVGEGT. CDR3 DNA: TGTGCCAGCAGTTACACGGACAATGAGCAGTTCTTC. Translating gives CASSYTDNEQFF.

The chain's CDR3 is CASSLGRGAYEQYF. The CDR3 nucleotides read TGTGCCAGCAGCTTAGGTAGGGGGGCCTACGAGCAGTACTTC. The rearrangement links TRBV7-2 to TRBJ2-7, with D perhaps matching TRBD1 or TRBD2 (6 bases each). Germline CDR1 reads SGHTA; CDR2 reads FQGNSA. This CDR3 comprises 14 residues. V lost 1 base and J lost 2, with 9 bases in between.

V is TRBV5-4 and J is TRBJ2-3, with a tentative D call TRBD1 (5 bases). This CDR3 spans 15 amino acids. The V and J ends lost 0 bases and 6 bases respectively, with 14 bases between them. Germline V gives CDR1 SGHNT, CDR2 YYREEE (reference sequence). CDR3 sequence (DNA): TGTGCCAGCAGCTTGGTCAGGGCAGTGGGGGATACGCAGTATTTT. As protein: CASSLVRAVGDTQYF.

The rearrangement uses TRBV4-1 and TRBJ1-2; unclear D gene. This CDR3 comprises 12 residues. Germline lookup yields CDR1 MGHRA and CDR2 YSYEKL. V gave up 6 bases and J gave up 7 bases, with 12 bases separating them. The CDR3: CASRFVAGGYTF. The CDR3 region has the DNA TGCGCCAGCAGGTTCGTTGCAGGTGGCTACACCTTC.

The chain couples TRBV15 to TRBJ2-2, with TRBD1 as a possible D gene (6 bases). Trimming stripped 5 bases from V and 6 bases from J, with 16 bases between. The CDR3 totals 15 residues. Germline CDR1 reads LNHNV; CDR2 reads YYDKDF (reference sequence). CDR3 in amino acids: CATSRWTAVPGELFF. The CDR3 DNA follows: TGTGCCACCAGCCGATGGACAGCGGTCCCCGGGGAGCTGTTTTTT.

As DNA, the CDR3 is TGTGCCAGCAGCTCGACAGGGGCCCTAAACGAGCAGTACTTC. It yields the protein CASSSTGALNEQYF. The chain combines TRBV7-3 with TRBJ2-7, with 8 bases matching TRBD1. V shed 4 bases and J 5 bases; nucleotides not matched to a gene: 7. The germline V gene encodes CDR1 SGHTA and CDR2 FQGTGA. The CDR3 is made up of 14 amino acids.

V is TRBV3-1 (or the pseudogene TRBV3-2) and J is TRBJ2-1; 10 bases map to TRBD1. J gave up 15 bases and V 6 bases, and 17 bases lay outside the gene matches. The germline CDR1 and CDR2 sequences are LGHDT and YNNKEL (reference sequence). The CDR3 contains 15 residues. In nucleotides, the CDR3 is TGTGCCAGCAGTCCGACAGGACAGGGGGGAAGTCCGCGGTTCTTC. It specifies CASSPTGQGGSPRFF.

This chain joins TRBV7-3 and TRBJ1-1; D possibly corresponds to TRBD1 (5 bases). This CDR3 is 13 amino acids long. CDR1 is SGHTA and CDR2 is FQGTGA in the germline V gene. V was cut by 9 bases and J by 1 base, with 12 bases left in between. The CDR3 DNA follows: TGTGCCAGTGCCCCGGGGCGGAACACTGAAGCTTTCTTT. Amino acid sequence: CASAPGRNTEAFF.

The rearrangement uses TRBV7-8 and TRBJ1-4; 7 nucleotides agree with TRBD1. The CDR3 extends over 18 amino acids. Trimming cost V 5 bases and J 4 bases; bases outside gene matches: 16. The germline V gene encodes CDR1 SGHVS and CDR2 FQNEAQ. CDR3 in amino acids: CASSTSIKPGQNNEKLFF. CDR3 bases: TGTGCCAGCAGCACATCCATAAAACCGGGACAGAATAATGAAAAACTGTTTTTT.

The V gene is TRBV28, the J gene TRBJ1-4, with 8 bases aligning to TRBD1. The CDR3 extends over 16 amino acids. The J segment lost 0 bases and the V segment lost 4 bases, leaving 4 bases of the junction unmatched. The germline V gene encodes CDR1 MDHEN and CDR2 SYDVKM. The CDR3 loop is CASSSGQAATNEKLFF. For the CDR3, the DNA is TGTGCCAGCAGTTCGGGACAGGCTGCAACTAATGAAAAACTGTTTTTT.

The chain's CDR3 is CASSQEYLRGGGTDTQYF. As DNA, the CDR3 is TGTGCCAGCAGCCAAGAATATCTAAGGGGCGGGGGCACAGATACGCAGTATTTT. V and J are TRBV3-1 (or the pseudogene TRBV3-2) and TRBJ2-3; TRBD2 is a possible D gene (6 bases). The V gene lost 0 bases and the J gene lost 1 base, with 17 bases spanning the gap. CDR1 is LGHDT, CDR2 YNNKEL, per germline (reference sequence). The CDR3 extends over 18 amino acids.

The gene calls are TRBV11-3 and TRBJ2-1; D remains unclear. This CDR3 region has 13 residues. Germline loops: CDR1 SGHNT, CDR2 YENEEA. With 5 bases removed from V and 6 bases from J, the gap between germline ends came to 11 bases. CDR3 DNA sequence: TGTGCCAGCAGCGGGCTTGGGATCAATGAGCAGTTCTTC. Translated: CASSGLGINEQFF.

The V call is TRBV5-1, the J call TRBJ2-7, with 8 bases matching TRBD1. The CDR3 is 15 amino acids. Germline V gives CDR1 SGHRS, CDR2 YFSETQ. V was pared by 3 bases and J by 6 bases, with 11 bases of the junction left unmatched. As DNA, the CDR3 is TGCGCCAGCAGCTCCCTCCTGGGACAGGATTTCGAGCAGTACTTC. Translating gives CASSSLLGQDFEQYF. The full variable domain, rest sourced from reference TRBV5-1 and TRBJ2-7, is KAGVTQTPRYLIKTRGQQVTLSCSPISGHRSVSWYQQTPGQGLQFLFEYFSETQRNKGNFPGRFSGRQFSNSRSEMNVSTLELGDSALYLCASSSLLGQDFEQYFGPGTRLTVT.

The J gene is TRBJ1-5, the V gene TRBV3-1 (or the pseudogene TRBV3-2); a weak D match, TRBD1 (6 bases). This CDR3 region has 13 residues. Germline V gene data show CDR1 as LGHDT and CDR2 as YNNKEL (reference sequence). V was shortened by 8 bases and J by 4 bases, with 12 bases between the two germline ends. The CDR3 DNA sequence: TGTGCCAGCGGGGGGCCTATAAATCAGCCCCAGCATTTT. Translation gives CASGGPINQPQHF.

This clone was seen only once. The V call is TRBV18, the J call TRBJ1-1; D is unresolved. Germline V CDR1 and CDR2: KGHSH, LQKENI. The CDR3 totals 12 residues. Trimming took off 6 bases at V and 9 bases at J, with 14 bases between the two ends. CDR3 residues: CASSFPRNQAFF. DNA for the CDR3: TGTGCCAGCTCTTTCCCTCGGAACCAAGCTTTCTTT.

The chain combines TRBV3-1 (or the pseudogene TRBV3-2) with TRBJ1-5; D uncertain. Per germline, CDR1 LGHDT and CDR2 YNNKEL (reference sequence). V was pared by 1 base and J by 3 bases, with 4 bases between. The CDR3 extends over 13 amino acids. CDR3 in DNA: TGTGCCAGCAGCCAAGCGCCCAATCAGCCCCAGCATTTT. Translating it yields CASSQAPNQPQHF.

In nucleotides, the CDR3 is TGTGCCAGCAGTCTCGGATCCAATCAGCCCCAGCATTTT. Translation: CASSLGSNQPQHF. The rearrangement links TRBV3-1 (or the pseudogene TRBV3-2) to TRBJ1-5, with D uncertain. From germline, CDR1 is LGHDT and CDR2 YNNKEL (reference sequence). The CDR3 runs to 13 residues. V was trimmed by 6 bases and J by 3 bases, leaving 9 bases between them.

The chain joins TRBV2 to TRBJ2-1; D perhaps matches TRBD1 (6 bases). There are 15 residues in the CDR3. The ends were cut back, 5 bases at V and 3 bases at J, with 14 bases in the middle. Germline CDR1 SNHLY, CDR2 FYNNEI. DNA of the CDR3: TGTGCCAGCAGTCTTAACAGGGACCTCTACAATGAGCAGTTCTTC. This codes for CASSLNRDLYNEQFF.

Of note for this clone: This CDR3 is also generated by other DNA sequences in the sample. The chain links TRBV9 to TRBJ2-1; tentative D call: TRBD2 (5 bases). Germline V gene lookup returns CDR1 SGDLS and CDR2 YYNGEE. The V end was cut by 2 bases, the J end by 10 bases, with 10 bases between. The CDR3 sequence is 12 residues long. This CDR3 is CASSVLAGEQFF. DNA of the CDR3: TGTGCCAGCAGCGTTCTAGCTGGGGAGCAGTTCTTC.

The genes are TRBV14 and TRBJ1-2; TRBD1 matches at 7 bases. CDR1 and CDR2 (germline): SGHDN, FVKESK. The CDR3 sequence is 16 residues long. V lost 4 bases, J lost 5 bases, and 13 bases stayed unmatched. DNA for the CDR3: TGTGCCAGCAGCCCTATAGACCCAGACAGGGTTTATGGCTACACCTTC. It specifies CASSPIDPDRVYGYTF.

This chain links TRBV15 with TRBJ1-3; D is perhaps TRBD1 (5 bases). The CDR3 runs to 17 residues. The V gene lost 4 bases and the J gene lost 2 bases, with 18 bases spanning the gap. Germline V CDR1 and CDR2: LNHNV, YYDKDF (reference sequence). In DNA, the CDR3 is TGTGCCACCAGCATTTCCCTGATGGACACCCCTGGAAACACCATATATTTT. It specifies CATSISLMDTPGNTIYF.

The CDR3 reads CASSLLRAWISGNTIYF. CDR3 sequence (DNA): TGTGCCAGCAGCTTGCTTAGGGCATGGATCTCTGGAAACACCATATATTTT. V usage is TRBV5-6 and J usage is TRBJ1-3; D not certain. V lost 1 base and J 0 bases, leaving 14 bases between the germline ends. The CDR3 is made up of 17 amino acids. CDR1 and CDR2 from the germline V gene are SGHDT and YYEEEE.

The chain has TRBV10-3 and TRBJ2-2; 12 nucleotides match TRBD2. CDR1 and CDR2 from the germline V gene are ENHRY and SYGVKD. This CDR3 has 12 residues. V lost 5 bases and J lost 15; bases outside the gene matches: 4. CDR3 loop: CAISLAGGPVFF. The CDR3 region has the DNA TGTGCCATCAGTCTAGCGGGAGGGCCGGTGTTTTTT.